The rows below give T cell receptor beta chains drawn from one sample of a study of T-cell reconstitution after alpha-beta-depleted transplantation in children. TCRdb redid the calling of the PCR reads with MiXCR, one entry per CDR3 protein. The table includes just under 550,000 distinct CDR3 sequences, around 16% detected once. Source: PBMCs from the stem cell graft donor, taken from the stem cell graft. The receptor set was obtained from a human donor who donated a stem cell graft to a child with acute lymphoblastic leukemia. Both conserved end residues are trimmed from each CDR3. The order of the fields is CDR3 protein, V gene, D gene, CDR3 length, J gene. D genes are given only for firm matches.

CDR3 protein: SGRTANGYT; V gene: TRBV20-1; D gene: -; CDR3 length: 9; J gene: TRBJ1-2
CDR3 protein: ASREQRNYGYT; V gene: TRBV7-9; D gene: -; CDR3 length: 11; J gene: TRBJ1-2
CDR3 protein: AISEGRERVNTQY; V gene: TRBV10-3; D gene: TRBD2; CDR3 length: 13; J gene: TRBJ2-3
CDR3 protein: SAKTRGLNEKLF; V gene: TRBV29-1; D gene: -; CDR3 length: 12; J gene: TRBJ1-4
CDR3 protein: ASSLKGTNEQF; V gene: TRBV5-1; D gene: -; CDR3 length: 11; J gene: TRBJ2-1
CDR3 protein: ASSGPYENTDTQY; V gene: TRBV5-1; D gene: -; CDR3 length: 13; J gene: TRBJ2-3
CDR3 protein: ASSLSRTSGRATGELF; V gene: TRBV5-1; D gene: TRBD2; CDR3 length: 16; J gene: TRBJ2-2
CDR3 protein: ASSLRYSVAEAF; V gene: TRBV5-6; D gene: -; CDR3 length: 12; J gene: TRBJ1-1
CDR3 protein: SARAFWGYTQY; V gene: TRBV20-1; D gene: -; CDR3 length: 11; J gene: TRBJ2-3
CDR3 protein: ASSSRGQGDYGYT; V gene: TRBV27; D gene: TRBD1; CDR3 length: 13; J gene: TRBJ1-2
CDR3 protein: ASQTPQGARETQY; V gene: TRBV6-1; D gene: TRBD1; CDR3 length: 13; J gene: TRBJ2-5
CDR3 protein: ASSLSPRLAGGSYNEQF; V gene: TRBV12-3/TRBV12-4; D gene: TRBD2; CDR3 length: 17; J gene: TRBJ2-1
CDR3 protein: ASSYWRSSYNEQF; V gene: TRBV6-2/TRBV6-3; D gene: -; CDR3 length: 13; J gene: TRBJ2-1
CDR3 protein: ASRLPPGLEETQY; V gene: TRBV9; D gene: -; CDR3 length: 13; J gene: TRBJ2-5
CDR3 protein: SAPGTRRVYNEQF; V gene: TRBV20-1; D gene: -; CDR3 length: 13; J gene: TRBJ2-1
CDR3 protein: TADSFNSYNEQF; V gene: TRBV20-1; D gene: -; CDR3 length: 12; J gene: TRBJ2-1
CDR3 protein: ASSLAGPETQY; V gene: TRBV4-1; D gene: TRBD2; CDR3 length: 11; J gene: TRBJ2-5
CDR3 protein: SSLRTSGSTYEQY; V gene: TRBV20-1; D gene: TRBD2; CDR3 length: 13; J gene: TRBJ2-7
CDR3 protein: ASRAGGGYEQY; V gene: TRBV6-6; D gene: -; CDR3 length: 11; J gene: TRBJ2-7
CDR3 protein: ASSSREDHEQF; V gene: TRBV7-8; D gene: TRBD2; CDR3 length: 11; J gene: TRBJ2-1
CDR3 protein: ASSQRQHYGYT; V gene: TRBV6-1; D gene: -; CDR3 length: 11; J gene: TRBJ1-2
CDR3 protein: ASSRAGSNPNSPLH; V gene: TRBV18; D gene: -; CDR3 length: 14; J gene: TRBJ1-6
CDR3 protein: ASIDDRVETQY; V gene: TRBV5-1; D gene: -; CDR3 length: 11; J gene: TRBJ2-5
CDR3 protein: ASSQALAGRGTQY; V gene: TRBV3-1; D gene: TRBD2; CDR3 length: 13; J gene: TRBJ2-5
CDR3 protein: ASSPDGATEAF; V gene: TRBV5-1; D gene: -; CDR3 length: 11; J gene: TRBJ1-1
CDR3 protein: ASRDRGNYEQY; V gene: TRBV25-1; D gene: TRBD1; CDR3 length: 11; J gene: TRBJ2-7
CDR3 protein: ASSLPGLAGGALGDTQY; V gene: TRBV11-1; D gene: TRBD2; CDR3 length: 17; J gene: TRBJ2-3
CDR3 protein: SVDNPGQSSYEQY; V gene: TRBV29-1; D gene: -; CDR3 length: 13; J gene: TRBJ2-7
CDR3 protein: ASSLAVLAKNIQY; V gene: TRBV11-2; D gene: -; CDR3 length: 13; J gene: TRBJ2-4
CDR3 protein: ASRQDYYEQY; V gene: TRBV7-9; D gene: -; CDR3 length: 10; J gene: TRBJ2-7
CDR3 protein: ASSVGQTITEAF; V gene: TRBV9; D gene: TRBD1; CDR3 length: 12; J gene: TRBJ1-1
CDR3 protein: ASRSRVASGRGNEQF; V gene: TRBV7-9; D gene: TRBD2; CDR3 length: 15; J gene: TRBJ2-1
CDR3 protein: ASSLNRGQGTGELF; V gene: TRBV12-3/TRBV12-4; D gene: TRBD1; CDR3 length: 14; J gene: TRBJ2-2
CDR3 protein: SARVLYGGANVLT; V gene: TRBV20-1; D gene: -; CDR3 length: 13; J gene: TRBJ2-6
CDR3 protein: ASSRSGETFRY; V gene: TRBV12-3/TRBV12-4; D gene: -; CDR3 length: 11; J gene: TRBJ2-7
CDR3 protein: ASSVGQGLRYGYT; V gene: TRBV5-1; D gene: TRBD1; CDR3 length: 13; J gene: TRBJ1-2
CDR3 protein: ASSYSLIYSYEQY; V gene: TRBV6-5; D gene: -; CDR3 length: 13; J gene: TRBJ2-7
CDR3 protein: SASPWSGQGGWIEKLF; V gene: TRBV20-1; D gene: TRBD1; CDR3 length: 16; J gene: TRBJ1-4
CDR3 protein: ASSDLWAAQETQY; V gene: TRBV7-9; D gene: -; CDR3 length: 13; J gene: TRBJ2-5
CDR3 protein: ASRPNWDLSQPQH; V gene: TRBV6-1; D gene: -; CDR3 length: 13; J gene: TRBJ1-5
CDR3 protein: ASSLIWGDTIY; V gene: TRBV7-3; D gene: -; CDR3 length: 11; J gene: TRBJ1-3
CDR3 protein: ASSLRGLAGAPYEQY; V gene: TRBV27; D gene: TRBD2; CDR3 length: 15; J gene: TRBJ2-7
CDR3 protein: ASSYSRLDWF; V gene: TRBV6-6; D gene: -; CDR3 length: 10; J gene: TRBJ2-1
CDR3 protein: ASSPRAGADTQY; V gene: TRBV25-1; D gene: -; CDR3 length: 12; J gene: TRBJ2-3
CDR3 protein: ASSLAQGGRGSQY; V gene: TRBV12-3/TRBV12-4; D gene: -; CDR3 length: 13; J gene: TRBJ2-4
CDR3 protein: SAAKPGLADNEQY; V gene: TRBV20-1; D gene: TRBD2; CDR3 length: 13; J gene: TRBJ2-7
CDR3 protein: ASSLGGGWTEAF; V gene: TRBV12-3/TRBV12-4; D gene: -; CDR3 length: 12; J gene: TRBJ1-1
CDR3 protein: ASSQDPGQYNEQF; V gene: TRBV4-1; D gene: TRBD1; CDR3 length: 13; J gene: TRBJ2-1
CDR3 protein: AKRGSYGYT; V gene: TRBV28; D gene: -; CDR3 length: 9; J gene: TRBJ1-2
CDR3 protein: ATSRDRTSGKNEQY; V gene: TRBV15; D gene: TRBD2; CDR3 length: 14; J gene: TRBJ2-7
CDR3 protein: ASRIAGGAYNEQF; V gene: TRBV7-8; D gene: TRBD2; CDR3 length: 13; J gene: TRBJ2-1
CDR3 protein: ASSSGLYGDTQY; V gene: TRBV6-5; D gene: TRBD2; CDR3 length: 12; J gene: TRBJ2-3
CDR3 protein: ASTRRLAGGDTQY; V gene: TRBV12-3/TRBV12-4; D gene: TRBD2; CDR3 length: 13; J gene: TRBJ2-3
CDR3 protein: ASSPPRGVHEQY; V gene: TRBV18; D gene: -; CDR3 length: 12; J gene: TRBJ2-7
CDR3 protein: ASSSTGVGQPQH; V gene: TRBV6-5; D gene: TRBD1; CDR3 length: 12; J gene: TRBJ1-5
CDR3 protein: AWSVLVEQF; V gene: TRBV30; D gene: -; CDR3 length: 9; J gene: TRBJ2-1
CDR3 protein: SADGTSGDGYT; V gene: TRBV20-1; D gene: -; CDR3 length: 11; J gene: TRBJ1-2
CDR3 protein: SALTGPYRETQY; V gene: TRBV20-1; D gene: -; CDR3 length: 12; J gene: TRBJ2-5
CDR3 protein: ASSYTPGQGIESEQF; V gene: TRBV5-1; D gene: -; CDR3 length: 15; J gene: TRBJ2-1